The clone carrying this T cell receptor (beta chain) was observed many times. Amplification of the TCR beta CDR3 regions used RNA transcripts (as template). RT-PCR in the first round used HTBI primers; a second-round multiplex PCR followed. From the multiplex PCR reads, TCRdb called clonotypes with MiXCR, one entry per CDR3 protein. The sample comprises 600,000 to 950,000 distinct CDR3 sequences, 40% of which are singletons, and 40% to 55% rests with the top ten. This sample is drawn from a study of Graves' ophthalmopathy and Graves' hyperthyroidism. The CDR3 extends over 13 amino acids. CDR1 and CDR2 from the germline V gene are SGHVS and FQNEAQ. Trimming removed 1 base from V and 6 bases from J, with 10 bases in between.

The specimen was peripheral blood. This TCR derives from an adult man with Graves' ophthalmopathy. The chain has TRBV7-8 and TRBJ2-7, with D perhaps TRBD1 or TRBD2 (5 bases each). The DNA for the CDR3 is TGTGCCAGCAGCTTAGGGGTCGGGGCCGAGCAGTACTTC. Encoded protein: CASSLGVGAEQYF.